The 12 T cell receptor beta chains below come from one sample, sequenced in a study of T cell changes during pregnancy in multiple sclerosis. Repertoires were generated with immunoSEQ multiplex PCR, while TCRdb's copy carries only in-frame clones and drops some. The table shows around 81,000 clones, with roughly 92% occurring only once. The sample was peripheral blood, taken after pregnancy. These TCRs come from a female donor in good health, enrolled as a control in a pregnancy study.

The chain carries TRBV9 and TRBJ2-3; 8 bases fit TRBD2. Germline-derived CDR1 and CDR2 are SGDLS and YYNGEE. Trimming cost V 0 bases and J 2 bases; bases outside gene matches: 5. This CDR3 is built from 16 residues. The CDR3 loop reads CASSVAVAGYTDTQYF. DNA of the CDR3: TGTGCCAGCAGCGTAGCGGTAGCGGGATACACAGATACGCAGTATTTT.

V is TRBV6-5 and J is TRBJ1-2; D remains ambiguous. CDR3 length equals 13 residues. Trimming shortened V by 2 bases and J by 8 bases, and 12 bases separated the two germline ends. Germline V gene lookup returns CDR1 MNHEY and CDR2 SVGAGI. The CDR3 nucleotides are TGTGCCAGCAGTTACGGCCGTGGTAGCGGCTACACCTTC. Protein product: CASSYGRGSGYTF.

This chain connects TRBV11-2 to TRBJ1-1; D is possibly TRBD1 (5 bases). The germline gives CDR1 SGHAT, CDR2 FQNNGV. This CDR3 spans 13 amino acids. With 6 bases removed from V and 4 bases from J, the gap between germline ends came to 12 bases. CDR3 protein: CASRWGGSTEAFF. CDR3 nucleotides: TGTGCCAGCAGGTGGGGGGGGAGCACTGAAGCTTTCTTT.

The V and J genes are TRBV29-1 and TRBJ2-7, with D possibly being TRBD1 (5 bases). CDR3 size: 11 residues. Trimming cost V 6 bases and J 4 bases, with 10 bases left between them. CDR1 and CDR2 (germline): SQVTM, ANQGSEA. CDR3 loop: CSVTDNYEQYF. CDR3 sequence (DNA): TGCAGCGTAACGGACAATTACGAGCAGTACTTC.

CDR3 region: CASRPPGLAGADTQYF. Written as DNA, the CDR3 is TGTGCCAGCAGGCCTCCGGGACTAGCGGGAGCCGATACGCAGTATTTT. The rearrangement joins TRBV7-3 to TRBJ2-3, with 14 bases fitting TRBD2. Losses at the gene ends were 6 bases for V and 6 bases for J; bases not matched to a gene: 8. The germline CDR1 and CDR2 sequences are SGHTA and FQGTGA. The CDR3 totals 16 residues. Looking up the rest from reference TRBV7-3 and TRBJ2-3 gives the full variable domain: GAGVSQTPSNKVTEKGKYVELRCDPISGHTALYWYRQSLGQGPEFLIYFQGTGAADDSGLPNDRFFAVRPEGSVSTLKIQRTERGDSAVYLCASRPPGLAGADTQYFGPGTRLTVL.

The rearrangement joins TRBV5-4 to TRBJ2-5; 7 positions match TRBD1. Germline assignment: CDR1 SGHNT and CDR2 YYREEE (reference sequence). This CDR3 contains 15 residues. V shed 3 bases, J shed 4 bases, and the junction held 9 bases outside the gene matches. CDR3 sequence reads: CASSSRKTGSETQYF. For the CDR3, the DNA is TGTGCCAGCAGCTCACGAAAGACAGGGTCAGAGACCCAGTACTTC.

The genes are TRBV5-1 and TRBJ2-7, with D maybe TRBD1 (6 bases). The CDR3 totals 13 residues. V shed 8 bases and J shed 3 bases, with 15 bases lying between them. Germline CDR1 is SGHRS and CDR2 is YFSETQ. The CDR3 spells CARNRRGVYEQYF. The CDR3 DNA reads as TGCGCCAGGAACCGCAGGGGAGTCTACGAGCAGTACTTC.

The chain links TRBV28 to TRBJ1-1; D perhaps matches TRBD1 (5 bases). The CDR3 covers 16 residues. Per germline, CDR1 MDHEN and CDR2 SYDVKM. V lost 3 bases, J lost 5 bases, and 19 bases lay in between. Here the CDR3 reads CASSLAAAGDVTEAFF. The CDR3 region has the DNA TGTGCCAGCAGTTTGGCGGCAGCGGGGGATGTAACTGAAGCTTTCTTT.

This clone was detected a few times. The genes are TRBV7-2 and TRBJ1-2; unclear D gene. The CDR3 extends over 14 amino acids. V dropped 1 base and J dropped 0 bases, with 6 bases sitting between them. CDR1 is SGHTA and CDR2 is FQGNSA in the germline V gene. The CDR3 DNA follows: TGTGCCAGCAGCTTAGATCAGGCTAACTATGGCTACACCTTC. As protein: CASSLDQANYGYTF. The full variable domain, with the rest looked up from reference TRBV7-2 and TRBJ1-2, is GAGVSQSPSNKVTEKGKDVELRCDPISGHTALYWYRQSLGQGLEFLIYFQGNSAPDKSGLPSDRFSAERTGGSVSTLTIQRTQQEDSAVYLCASSLDQANYGYTFGSGTRLTVV.

The CDR3 is CATSRVSNGVHEQYF. The CDR3 DNA sequence: TGTGCCACCAGCAGAGTCAGTAACGGGGTGCATGAGCAGTACTTC. The chain recombines TRBV15 with TRBJ2-7, with D tentatively TRBD2 (5 bases). Trimming stripped 1 base from V and 7 bases from J, with 17 bases between. The germline gives CDR1 LNHNV, CDR2 YYDKDF (reference sequence). The CDR3 is 15 residues long.

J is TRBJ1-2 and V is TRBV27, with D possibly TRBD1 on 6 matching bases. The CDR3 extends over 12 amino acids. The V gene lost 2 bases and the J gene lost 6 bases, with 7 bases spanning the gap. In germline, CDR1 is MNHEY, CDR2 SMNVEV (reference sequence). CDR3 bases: TGTGCCAGCAGTTTAACAGGGAATGGCTACACCTTC. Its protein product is CASSLTGNGYTF.

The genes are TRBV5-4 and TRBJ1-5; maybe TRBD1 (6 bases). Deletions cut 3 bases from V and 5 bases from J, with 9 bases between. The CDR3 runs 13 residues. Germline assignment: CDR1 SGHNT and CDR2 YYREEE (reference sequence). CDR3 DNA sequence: TGTGCCAGCAGCTCAGGGGAAGATCAGCCCCAGCATTTT. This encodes CASSSGEDQPQHF.